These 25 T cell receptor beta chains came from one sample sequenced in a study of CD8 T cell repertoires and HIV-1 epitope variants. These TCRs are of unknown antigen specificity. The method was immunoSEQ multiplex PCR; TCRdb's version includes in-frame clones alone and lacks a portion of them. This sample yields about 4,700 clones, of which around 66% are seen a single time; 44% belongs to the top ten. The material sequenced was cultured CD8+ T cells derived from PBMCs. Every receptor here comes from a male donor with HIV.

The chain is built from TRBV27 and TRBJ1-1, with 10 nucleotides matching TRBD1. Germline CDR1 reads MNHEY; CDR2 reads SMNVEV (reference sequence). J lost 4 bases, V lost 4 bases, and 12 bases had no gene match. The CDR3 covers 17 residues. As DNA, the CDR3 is TGTGCCAGCAGTTCCCCCGGGACAGGGGTGATTTCCACTGAAGCTTTCTTT. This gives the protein CASSSPGTGVISTEAFF.

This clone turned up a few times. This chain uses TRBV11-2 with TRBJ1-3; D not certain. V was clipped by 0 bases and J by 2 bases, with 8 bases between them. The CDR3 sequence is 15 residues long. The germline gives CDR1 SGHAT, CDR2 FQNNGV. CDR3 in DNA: TGTGCCAGCAGCTTAGAATGGGAGGCTGGAAACACCATATATTTT. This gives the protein CASSLEWEAGNTIYF.

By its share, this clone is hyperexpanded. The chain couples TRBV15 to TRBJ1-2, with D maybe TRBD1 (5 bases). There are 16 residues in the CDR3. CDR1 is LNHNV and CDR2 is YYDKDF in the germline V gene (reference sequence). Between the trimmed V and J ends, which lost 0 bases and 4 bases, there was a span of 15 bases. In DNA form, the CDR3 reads TGTGCCACCAGCAGAGATCGGGGGACCCAGGTCTATGGCTACACCTTC. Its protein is CATSRDRGTQVYGYTF.

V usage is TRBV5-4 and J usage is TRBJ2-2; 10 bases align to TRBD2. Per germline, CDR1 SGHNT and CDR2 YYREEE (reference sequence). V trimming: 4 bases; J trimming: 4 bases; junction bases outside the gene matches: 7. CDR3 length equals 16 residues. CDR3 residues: CASSPLAGAATGELFF. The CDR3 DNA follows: TGTGCCAGCAGCCCTCTAGCGGGGGCCGCCACCGGGGAGCTGTTTTTT.

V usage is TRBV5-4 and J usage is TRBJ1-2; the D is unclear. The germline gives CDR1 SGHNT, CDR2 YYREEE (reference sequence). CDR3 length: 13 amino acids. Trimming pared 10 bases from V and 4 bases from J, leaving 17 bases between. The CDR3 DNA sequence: TGTGCCTCCCACCTCCGGGGTGCCTATGGCTACACCTTC. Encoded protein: CASHLRGAYGYTF.

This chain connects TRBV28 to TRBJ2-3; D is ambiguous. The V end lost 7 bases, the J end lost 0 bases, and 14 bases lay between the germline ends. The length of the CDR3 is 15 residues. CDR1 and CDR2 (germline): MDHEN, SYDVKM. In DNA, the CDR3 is TGTGCCAGCATTAACGAGGTCCCAAGCACAGATACGCAGTATTTT. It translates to CASINEVPSTDTQYF.

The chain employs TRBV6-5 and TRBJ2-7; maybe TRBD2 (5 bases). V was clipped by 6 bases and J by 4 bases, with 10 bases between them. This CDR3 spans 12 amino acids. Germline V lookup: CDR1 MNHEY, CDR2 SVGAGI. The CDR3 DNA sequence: TGTGCCAGCAGAAGACCGGGGTACGAGCAGTACTTC. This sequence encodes CASRRPGYEQYF.

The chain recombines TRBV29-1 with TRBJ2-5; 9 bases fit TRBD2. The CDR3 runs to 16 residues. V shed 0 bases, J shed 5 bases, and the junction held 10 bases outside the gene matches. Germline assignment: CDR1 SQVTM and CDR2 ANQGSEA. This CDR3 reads CSVEDLRPSGVETQYF. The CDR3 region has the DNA TGCAGCGTTGAAGATCTTCGTCCTAGCGGGGTTGAGACCCAGTACTTC. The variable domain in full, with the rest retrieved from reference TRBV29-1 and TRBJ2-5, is SAVISQKPSRDICQRGTSLTIQCQVDSQVTMMFWYRQQPGQSLTLIATANQGSEATYESGFVIDKFPISRPNLTFSTLTVSNMSPEDSSIYLCSVEDLRPSGVETQYFGPGTRLLVL.

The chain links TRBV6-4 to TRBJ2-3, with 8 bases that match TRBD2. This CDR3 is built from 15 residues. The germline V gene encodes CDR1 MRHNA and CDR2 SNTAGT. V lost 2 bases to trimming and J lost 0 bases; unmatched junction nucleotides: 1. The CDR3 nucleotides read TGTGCCAGCAGTGACGCTAGCGGGAGCACAGATACGCAGTATTTT. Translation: CASSDASGSTDTQYF.

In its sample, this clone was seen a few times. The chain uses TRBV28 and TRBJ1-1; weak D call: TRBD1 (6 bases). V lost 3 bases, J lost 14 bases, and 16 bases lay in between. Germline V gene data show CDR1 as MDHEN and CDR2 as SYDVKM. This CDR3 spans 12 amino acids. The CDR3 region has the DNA TGTGCCAGCAGTTTTCGGAGGACGGGGGGCTTCTTT. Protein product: CASSFRRTGGFF.

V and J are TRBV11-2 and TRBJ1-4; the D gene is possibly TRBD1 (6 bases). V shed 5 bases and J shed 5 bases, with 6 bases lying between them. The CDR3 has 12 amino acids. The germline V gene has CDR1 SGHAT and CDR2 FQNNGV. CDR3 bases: TGTGCCAGCAGCGACAGGAATGAAAAACTGTTTTTT. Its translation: CASSDRNEKLFF. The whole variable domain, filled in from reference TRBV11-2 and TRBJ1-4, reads EAGVAQSPRYKIIEKRQSVAFWCNPISGHATLYWYQQILGQGPKLLIQFQNNGVVDDSQLPKDRFSAERLKGVDSTLKIQPAKLEDSAVYLCASSDRNEKLFFGSGTQLSVL.

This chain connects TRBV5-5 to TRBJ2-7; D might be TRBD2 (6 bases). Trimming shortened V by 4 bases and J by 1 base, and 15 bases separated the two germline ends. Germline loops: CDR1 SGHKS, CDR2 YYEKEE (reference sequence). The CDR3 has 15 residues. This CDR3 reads CASSPLFGGSYEQYF. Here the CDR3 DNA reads TGTGCCAGCAGCCCGCTCTTTGGGGGGTCCTACGAGCAGTACTTC.

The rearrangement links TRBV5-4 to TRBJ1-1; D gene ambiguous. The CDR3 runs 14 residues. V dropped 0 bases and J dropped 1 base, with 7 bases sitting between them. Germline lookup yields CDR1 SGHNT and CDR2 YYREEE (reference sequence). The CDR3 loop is CASSLDSGNTEAFF. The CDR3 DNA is TGTGCCAGCAGCTTGGACAGCGGGAACACTGAAGCTTTCTTT.

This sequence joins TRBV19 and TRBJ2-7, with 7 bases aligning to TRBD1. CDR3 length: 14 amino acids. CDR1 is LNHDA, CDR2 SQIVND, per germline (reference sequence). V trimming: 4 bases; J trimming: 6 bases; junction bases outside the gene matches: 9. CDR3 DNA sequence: TGTGCCAGTAGTACCAGGGGGTTTGGATTCGAGCAGTACTTC. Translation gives CASSTRGFGFEQYF.

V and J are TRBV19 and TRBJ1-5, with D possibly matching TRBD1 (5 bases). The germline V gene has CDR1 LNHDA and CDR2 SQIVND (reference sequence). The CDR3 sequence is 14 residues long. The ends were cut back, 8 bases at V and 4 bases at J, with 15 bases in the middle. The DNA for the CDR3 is TGTGCCAGTGACCTTACAGGAGCTAATCAGCCCCAGCATTTT. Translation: CASDLTGANQPQHF.

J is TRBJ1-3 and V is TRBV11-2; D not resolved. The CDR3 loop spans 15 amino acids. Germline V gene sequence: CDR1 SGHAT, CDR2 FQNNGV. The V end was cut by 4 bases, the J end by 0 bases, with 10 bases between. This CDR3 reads CASSSPTFSGNTIYF. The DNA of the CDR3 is TGTGCCAGCAGCTCCCCAACCTTCTCTGGAAACACCATATATTTT. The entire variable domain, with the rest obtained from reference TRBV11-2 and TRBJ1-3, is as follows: EAGVAQSPRYKIIEKRQSVAFWCNPISGHATLYWYQQILGQGPKLLIQFQNNGVVDDSQLPKDRFSAERLKGVDSTLKIQPAKLEDSAVYLCASSSPTFSGNTIYFGEGSWLTVV.

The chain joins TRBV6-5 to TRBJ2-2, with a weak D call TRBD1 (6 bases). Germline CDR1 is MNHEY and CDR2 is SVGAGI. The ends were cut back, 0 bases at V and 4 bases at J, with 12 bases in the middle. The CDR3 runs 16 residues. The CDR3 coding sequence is TGTGCCAGCAGTTACTCGGCAGGGGCGATCACCGGGGAGCTGTTTTTT. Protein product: CASSYSAGAITGELFF.

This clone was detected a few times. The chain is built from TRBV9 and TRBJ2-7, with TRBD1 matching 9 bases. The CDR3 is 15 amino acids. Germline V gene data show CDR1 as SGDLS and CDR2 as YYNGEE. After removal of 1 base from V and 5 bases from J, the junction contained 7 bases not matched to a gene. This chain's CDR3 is CASSVSGTGSNEQYF. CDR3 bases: TGTGCCAGCAGCGTATCGGGGACAGGGAGCAACGAGCAGTACTTC.

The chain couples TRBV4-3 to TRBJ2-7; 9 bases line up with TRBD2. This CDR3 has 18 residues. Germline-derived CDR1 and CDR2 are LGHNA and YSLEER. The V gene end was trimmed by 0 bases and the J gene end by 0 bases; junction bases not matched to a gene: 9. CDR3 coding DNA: TGCGCCAGCAGCCAAGATCGGGCTAGCGGGGTGAGCTCCTACGAGCAGTACTTC. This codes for CASSQDRASGVSSYEQYF.

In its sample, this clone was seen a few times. The CDR3 loop reads CAINTPSGRFNNEQFF. The CDR3 DNA is TGTGCCATCAACACTCCTAGCGGGAGGTTCAACAATGAGCAGTTCTTC. The genes are TRBV10-3 and TRBJ2-1; 11 bases are a match to TRBD2. The V and J ends lost 7 bases and 5 bases, in that order; junction bases with no gene match: 10. This CDR3 is built from 16 residues. Germline CDR1 reads ENHRY; CDR2 reads SYGVKD.

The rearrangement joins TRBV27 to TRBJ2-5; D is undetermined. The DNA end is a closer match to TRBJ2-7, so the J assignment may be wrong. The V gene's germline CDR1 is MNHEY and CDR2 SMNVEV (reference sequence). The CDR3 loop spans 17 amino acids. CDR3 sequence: CASSLSHSSARSYEQYF. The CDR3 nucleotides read TGTGCCAGCAGTTTATCGCATTCGTCAGCACGCTCCTACGAGCAGTACTTC.

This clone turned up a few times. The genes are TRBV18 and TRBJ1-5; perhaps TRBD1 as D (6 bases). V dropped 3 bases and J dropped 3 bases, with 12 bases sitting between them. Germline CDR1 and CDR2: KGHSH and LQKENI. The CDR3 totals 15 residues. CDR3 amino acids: CASSPVGGSNQPQHF. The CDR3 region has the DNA TGTGCCAGCTCACCCGTGGGGGGCTCCAATCAGCCCCAGCATTTT.

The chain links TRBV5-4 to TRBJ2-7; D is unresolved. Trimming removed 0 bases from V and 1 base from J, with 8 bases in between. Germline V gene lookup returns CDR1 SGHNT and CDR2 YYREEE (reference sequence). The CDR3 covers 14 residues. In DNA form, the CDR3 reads TGTGCCAGCAGCTTGGATAGAGGTTCCTACGAGCAGTACTTC. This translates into CASSLDRGSYEQYF.

The chain's CDR3 is CAISDRAEGQGNSPLHF. The CDR3 region has the DNA TGTGCCATCAGTGACCGGGCAGAAGGACAGGGGAATTCACCCCTCCACTTT. The chain carries TRBV10-3 and TRBJ1-6; 9 positions agree with TRBD1. Germline lookup yields CDR1 ENHRY and CDR2 SYGVKD. Trimming took 3 bases from V and 7 from J; bases not matched to a gene: 10. The CDR3 runs 17 residues.

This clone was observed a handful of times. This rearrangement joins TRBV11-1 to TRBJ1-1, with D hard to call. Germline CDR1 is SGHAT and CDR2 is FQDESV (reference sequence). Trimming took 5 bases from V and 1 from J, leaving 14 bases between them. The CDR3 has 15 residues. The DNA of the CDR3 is TGTGCCAGCAGCCCCCAGGCGATCCCGAACACTGAAGCTTTCTTT. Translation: CASSPQAIPNTEAFF.